The 10 T cell receptor beta chains listed next were all sequenced from one sample in a study of T-cell reconstitution after alpha-beta-depleted transplantation in children. The TCRbeta library incorporated unique molecular identifiers. TCRdb reprocessed the PCR reads with MiXCR, giving one entry per CDR3 protein. Of around 140,000 distinct CDR3 sequences in the sample, about 9% were seen once. This specimen was PBMCs, mostly from graft donor cells, taken 180 days after TCRalphabeta/CD19-depleted stem cell transplant. These receptors originate from a female patient aged 2-10 years who had a stem cell transplant for congenital amegakaryocytic thrombocytopenia, so the T cells may come from the graft donor.

This clonotype has a count of ten or more. The V gene is TRBV5-1, the J gene TRBJ2-3; 10 bases are a match to TRBD2. The CDR3 contains 15 residues. Germline values: CDR1 SGHRS, CDR2 YFSETQ. Losses at the gene ends were 4 bases for V and 4 bases for J; bases not matched to a gene: 6. The CDR3 sequence is CASSPSGRAPDTQYF. In DNA, the CDR3 is TGCGCCAGCAGCCCGAGCGGGAGGGCCCCAGATACGCAGTATTTT.

This clonotype was counted ten times or more. This chain uses TRBV20-1 with TRBJ2-3, with 14 positions matching TRBD2. The CDR3 contains 15 residues. Germline trimming cut 6 bases from V and 4 bases from J; bases unmatched to any gene: 6. Germline CDR1 and CDR2: DFQATT and SNEGSKA (reference sequence). CDR3 coding DNA: TGCAGTGCACAGGGACTAGCGGGAGTAGCAGATACGCAGTATTTT. Translating gives CSAQGLAGVADTQYF.

This clonotype was detected only a few times. The CDR3 nucleotides read TGTGCCATCAGTGAGTTCGGGCAACCTTCCACTACGGGGCAGTACTTC. This encodes CAISEFGQPSTTGQYF. The chain has TRBV10-3 and TRBJ2-7; D is unclear. Deletions cut 1 base from V and 9 bases from J, with 22 bases between. Germline CDR1 is ENHRY and CDR2 is SYGVKD. The CDR3 is 16 residues long.

This clonotype was seen a few times. The chain has TRBV11-3 and TRBJ2-2; tentatively, D is TRBD2 (6 bases). The CDR3 length is 15 residues. CDR1 is SGHNT and CDR2 is YENEEA in the germline V gene. Trimming removed 5 bases from V and 1 base from J, with 11 bases in between. This CDR3 is CASSQRAGNTGELFF. In DNA, the CDR3 is TGTGCCAGCAGCCAGAGAGCGGGGAACACCGGGGAGCTGTTTTTT.

This clonotype occurred many times. The J gene is TRBJ2-1, the V gene TRBV28; unclear D gene. The germline CDR1 and CDR2 sequences are MDHEN and SYDVKM. This CDR3 spans 15 amino acids. The V end was cut by 4 bases, the J end by 3 bases, with 13 bases between. The CDR3 DNA reads as TGTGCCAGCAGTTGGGCCTACAAGGGCTACAATGAGCAGTTCTTC. Amino acids: CASSWAYKGYNEQFF.

The V and J genes are TRBV20-1 and TRBJ2-1; the match to TRBD1 covers 8 bases. With 6 bases clipped from V and 0 bases from J, the junction kept 10 bases outside the gene matches. The V gene's germline CDR1 is DFQATT and CDR2 SNEGSKA (reference sequence). This CDR3 contains 16 residues. The CDR3 reads CSALRDRINSYNEQFF. In nucleotides, the CDR3 is TGCAGTGCCCTTAGGGACAGGATCAACTCCTACAATGAGCAGTTCTTC.

This clonotype was found many times. The chain employs TRBV20-1 and TRBJ1-3; D ambiguous. CDR1 DFQATT and CDR2 SNEGSKA come from the germline V gene (reference sequence). Between the trimmed V and J ends, which lost 3 bases and 0 bases, there was a span of 12 bases. This CDR3 spans 15 amino acids. CDR3: CSARESTNSGNTIYF. DNA of the CDR3: TGCAGTGCTAGGGAGTCGACTAACTCTGGAAACACCATATATTTT.

This clonotype appeared many times. The rearrangement uses TRBV7-3 and TRBJ2-7; unclear D gene. The CDR3 extends over 13 amino acids. CDR1 and CDR2 from the germline V gene are SGHTA and FQGTGA. V was cut by 3 bases and J by 0 bases, with 6 bases left in between. CDR3 amino acids: CASSLGYSYEQYF. CDR3 nucleotide sequence: TGTGCCAGCAGCTTGGGATACTCCTACGAGCAGTACTTC.

With respect to this clonotype: It may be a read error: a sequence one base away is much more abundant. The chain links TRBV27 to TRBJ2-7; D is ambiguous. Germline lookup yields CDR1 MNHEY and CDR2 SMNVEV (reference sequence). The germline V and J ends were trimmed by 1 base and 5 bases, with 15 bases remaining between them. This CDR3 comprises 15 residues. CDR3 protein: CASSLFQPPANEQYF. For the CDR3, the DNA is TGTGCCAGCAGTTTATTTCAGCCTCCTGCCAACGAGCAGTACTTC.

The chain carries TRBV5-1 and TRBJ2-6, with D tentatively TRBD2 (5 bases). CDR1 and CDR2 (germline): SGHRS, YFSETQ. The CDR3 totals 16 residues. Trimming shortened V by 4 bases and J by 0 bases, and 11 bases separated the two germline ends. DNA for the CDR3: TGCGCCAGCAGCCAACTAGTCTCCTCTGGGGCCAACGTCCTGACTTTC. Amino acids: CASSQLVSSGANVLTF.